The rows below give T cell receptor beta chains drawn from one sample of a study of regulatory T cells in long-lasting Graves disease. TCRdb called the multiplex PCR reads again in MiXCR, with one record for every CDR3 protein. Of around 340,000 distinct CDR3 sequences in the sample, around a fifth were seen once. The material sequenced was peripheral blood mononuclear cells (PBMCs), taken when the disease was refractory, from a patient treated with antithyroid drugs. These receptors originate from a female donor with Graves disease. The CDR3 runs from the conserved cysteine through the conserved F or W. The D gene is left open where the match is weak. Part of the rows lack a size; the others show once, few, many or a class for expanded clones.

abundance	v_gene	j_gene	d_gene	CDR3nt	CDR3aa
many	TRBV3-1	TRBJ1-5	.	TGTGCCAGCAGCCAAGATATAGTTACCAATCAGCCCCAGCATTTT	CASSQDIVTNQPQHF
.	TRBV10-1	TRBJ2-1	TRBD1	TGCGCCAGCAGTGAGTCGGGACAGGGGGTAGGTGAGCAGTTCTTC	CASSESGQGVGEQFF
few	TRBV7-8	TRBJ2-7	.	TGTGCCAGCAGCCAGAGGACAGTCCTGTCCTACGAGCAGTACTTC	CASSQRTVLSYEQYF
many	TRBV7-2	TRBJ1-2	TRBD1	TGTGCCAGCACCCCAGGGACAGCCTCCTATGGCTACACCTTC	CASTPGTASYGYTF
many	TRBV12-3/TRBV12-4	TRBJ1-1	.	TGTGCCAGCAGTTACCCCCTAGGGAACACTGAAGCTTTCTTT	CASSYPLGNTEAFF
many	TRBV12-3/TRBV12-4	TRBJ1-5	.	TGTGCCACCTATATTGGATGGAATCAGCCCCAGCATTTT	CATYIGWNQPQHF
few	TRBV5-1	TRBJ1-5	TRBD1	TGCGCCAGTTCAGCCGGGACAGGGGCCAATCAGCCCCAGCATTTT	CASSAGTGANQPQHF
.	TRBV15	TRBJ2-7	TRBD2	TGTGCCACGGGTTTTAGCGGGAGTCCCTACGAGCAGTACTTC	CATGFSGSPYEQYF
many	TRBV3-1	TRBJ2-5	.	TGTGCCAGCAGCCCTAAGGGTAGCCTGATTGACCAGTACTTC	CASSPKGSLIDQYF
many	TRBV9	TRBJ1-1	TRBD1	TGTGCCAGCAGCGTAGACAGGGGGACTGAAGCTTTCTTT	CASSVDRGTEAFF
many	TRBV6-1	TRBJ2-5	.	TGTGCCAGCAGGCCGGGTTGGGAAGAGACCCAGTACTTC	CASRPGWEETQYF
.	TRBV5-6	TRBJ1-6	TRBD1	TGTGCCAGCAGCCCGGACAGGGGGGGCGGATCCTATAATTCACCCCTCCACTTT	CASSPDRGGGSYNSPLHF
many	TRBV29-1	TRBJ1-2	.	TGCAGCGTTGAAGAGGGAACAGGATTTGGCTACACCTTC	CSVEEGTGFGYTF
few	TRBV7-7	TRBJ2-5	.	TGTGCTAGCAGCTCCGTGTTGGATTCGGGGGAGACCCAGTACTTC	CASSSVLDSGETQYF
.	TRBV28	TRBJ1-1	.	TGTGCCGGCAGTTTATGGGTCAGGGCGAACACTGAAGCTTTCTTT	CAGSLWVRANTEAFF
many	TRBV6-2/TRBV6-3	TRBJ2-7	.	TGTGCCACGTGGGAGCACTCCTACGAGCAGTACTTC	CATWEHSYEQYF
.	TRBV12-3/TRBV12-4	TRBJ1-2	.	TGTGCCAGCAGTCCAGGGGACGGCTACACCTTC	CASSPGDGYTF
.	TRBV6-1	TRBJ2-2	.	TGTGCCAGCAGAACTACTACCAAATACACCGGGGAGCTGTTTTTT	CASRTTTKYTGELFF
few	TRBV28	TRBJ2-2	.	TGTGCCCACGGTGGGGACACCACCGGGGAGCTGTTTTTT	CAHGGDTTGELFF
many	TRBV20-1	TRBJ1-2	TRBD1	TGCAGTGCTAGAGATCAGACAGGGGGCTATGGCTACACCTTC	CSARDQTGGYGYTF
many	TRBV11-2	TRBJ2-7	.	TGTGCCAGCAGCTTAGAGGGTTCCCTAAACGAGCAGTACTTC	CASSLEGSLNEQYF
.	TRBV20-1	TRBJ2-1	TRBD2	TGCAGTGCGGCTAGCGGGGGATCCTACAATGAGCAGTTCTTC	CSAASGGSYNEQFF
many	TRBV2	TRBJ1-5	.	TGTGCCAGCAGGCCAGGGAACGTCAATCAGCCCCAGCATTTT	CASRPGNVNQPQHF
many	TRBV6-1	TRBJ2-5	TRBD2	TGTGCCAGCAGCGGACTAGCGGGAGAAGAGACCCAGTACTTC	CASSGLAGEETQYF
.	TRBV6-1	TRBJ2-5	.	TGTGCCACTAGTGACAGGATGAGTGAGACCCAGTACTTC	CATSDRMSETQYF